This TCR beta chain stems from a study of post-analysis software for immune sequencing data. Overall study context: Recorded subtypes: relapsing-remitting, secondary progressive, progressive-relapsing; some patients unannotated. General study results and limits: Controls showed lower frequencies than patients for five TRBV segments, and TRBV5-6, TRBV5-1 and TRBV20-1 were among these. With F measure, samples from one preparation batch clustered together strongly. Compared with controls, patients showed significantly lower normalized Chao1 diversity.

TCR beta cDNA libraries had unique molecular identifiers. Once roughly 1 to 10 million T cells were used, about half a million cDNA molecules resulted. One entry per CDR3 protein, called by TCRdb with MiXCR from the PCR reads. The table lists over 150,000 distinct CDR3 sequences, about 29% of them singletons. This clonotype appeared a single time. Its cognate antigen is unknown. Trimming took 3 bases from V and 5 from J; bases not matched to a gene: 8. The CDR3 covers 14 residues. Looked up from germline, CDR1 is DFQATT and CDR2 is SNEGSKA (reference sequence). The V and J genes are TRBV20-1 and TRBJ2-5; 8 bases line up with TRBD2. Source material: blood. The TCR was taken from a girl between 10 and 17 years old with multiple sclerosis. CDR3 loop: CSASSGRADETQYF. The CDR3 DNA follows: TGCAGTGCTAGTTCCGGGAGGGCCGATGAGACCCAGTACTTC.